This entry is about one T cell receptor beta chain. The target antigen is unknown. The CDR3 extends over 16 amino acids. Germline CDR1 reads SGHNT; CDR2 reads YENEEA. Trimming took 5 bases from V and 5 from J; bases not matched to a gene: 14. These data are taken from a study of early T cells in non-severe SARS-CoV-2 infection. Study background: Unpaired chains resulted from sequencing bulk RNA of unsorted whole blood. Study-wide points: The matching step, a VDJdb search, favored anti-spike CD8 responses and missed private and CD4 specificities.

Unique molecular identifiers were attached to individual cDNA molecules. One entry per CDR3 protein, called by TCRdb with MiXCR from the 5' RACE reads. The table includes around 44,000 distinct CDR3 sequences, about 9.2% detected once. Sequenced sample: whole blood. The sequence came from an adult who was a healthcare worker with PCR-confirmed SARS-CoV-2 infection or an uninfected control (not recorded which). V gene TRBV11-3 combines with J gene TRBJ1-2, with 7 bases fitting TRBD1. The CDR3 coding sequence is TGTGCCAGCAGCCCCTTAACCCCCTCAGGGGGGTATGGCTACACCTTC. Translation gives CASSPLTPSGGYGYTF.